A selection of T cell receptor beta chains follows, all from one sample in a study of Graves' ophthalmopathy and Graves' hyperthyroidism. Via MiXCR, TCRdb re-called the multiplex PCR reads, giving one row per CDR3 protein. Among around 1.1 million distinct CDR3 sequences listed, roughly two fifths were seen once. The sample was peripheral blood or thyroid tissue (not recorded which). All receptors derive from an adult man with Graves' hyperthyroidism. CDR3s include the opening cysteine and the closing phenylalanine or tryptophan. D genes are given only for firm matches. Some rows have no size entry. The others give once, few or many, or a class for an expanded clone.

clone size: few
D gene: TRBD1
J gene: TRBJ2-6
V gene: TRBV28
CDR3 protein: CASRSTGPYSGANVLTF
CDR3 DNA: TGTGCCAGCAGGTCGACAGGGCCTTACTCTGGGGCCAACGTCCTGACTTTC

clone size: NA
D gene: TRBD1
J gene: TRBJ2-5
V gene: TRBV10-3
CDR3 protein: CACRGHQETQYF
CDR3 DNA: TGTGCCTGCAGGGGGCACCAAGAGACCCAGTACTTC

clone size: many
D gene: NA
J gene: TRBJ2-5
V gene: TRBV2
CDR3 protein: CASSLGPGRETQYF
CDR3 DNA: TGTGCCAGCAGCCTGGGTCCCGGACGGGAGACCCAGTACTTC

clone size: NA
D gene: TRBD1
J gene: TRBJ1-1
V gene: TRBV19
CDR3 protein: CASSLPGQGTEAFF
CDR3 DNA: TGTGCCAGTAGTCTCCCCGGACAGGGCACTGAAGCTTTCTTT

clone size: NA
D gene: NA
J gene: TRBJ1-1
V gene: TRBV18
CDR3 protein: CASSPPGLLTAFF
CDR3 DNA: TGTGCCAGCTCACCGCCGGGACTACTTACAGCTTTCTTT

clone size: NA
D gene: NA
J gene: TRBJ2-6
V gene: TRBV7-9
CDR3 protein: CASSTRDNVLTF
CDR3 DNA: TGTGCCAGTAGTACCAGGGATAACGTCCTGACTTTC

clone size: few
D gene: TRBD1
J gene: TRBJ2-7
V gene: TRBV19
CDR3 protein: CATSFTGQGAYEQYF
CDR3 DNA: TGTGCCACCTCGTTTACTGGACAGGGGGCGTACGAGCAGTACTTC

clone size: NA
D gene: TRBD1
J gene: TRBJ1-2
V gene: TRBV27
CDR3 protein: CASSLVPRDSRYTF
CDR3 DNA: TGTGCCAGCAGTTTAGTTCCCCGGGACAGTCGCTACACCTTC

clone size: many
D gene: NA
J gene: TRBJ1-4
V gene: TRBV7-9
CDR3 protein: CASSLADREKLFF
CDR3 DNA: TGTGCCAGCAGCTTAGCGGATCGGGAAAAACTGTTTTTT

clone size: few
D gene: NA
J gene: TRBJ2-1
V gene: TRBV10-3
CDR3 protein: CAISEPSQYNEQFF
CDR3 DNA: TGTGCCATCAGTGAGCCGTCTCAGTACAATGAGCAGTTCTTC

clone size: NA
D gene: TRBD2
J gene: TRBJ2-7
V gene: TRBV20-1
CDR3 protein: CSATFFGEGLGEQYF
CDR3 DNA: TGCAGTGCCACCTTCTTTGGGGAGGGCCTTGGCGAGCAGTACTTC

clone size: few
D gene: NA
J gene: TRBJ1-2
V gene: TRBV9
CDR3 protein: CASSVASYGYTF
CDR3 DNA: TGTGCCAGCAGCGTCGCGTCTTATGGCTACACCTTC

clone size: NA
D gene: TRBD1
J gene: TRBJ1-1
V gene: TRBV15
CDR3 protein: CATSSYRGTGGRTEAFF
CDR3 DNA: TGTGCCACCAGCAGTTATCGCGGGACAGGGGGACGGACTGAAGCTTTCTTT

clone size: NA
D gene: NA
J gene: TRBJ2-6
V gene: TRBV7-9
CDR3 protein: CASSQEGIFSGANVLTF
CDR3 DNA: TGTGCCAGCAGCCAAGAGGGCATTTTCTCTGGGGCCAACGTCCTGACTTTC

clone size: NA
D gene: NA
J gene: TRBJ1-3
V gene: TRBV29-1
CDR3 protein: CSVELSGNTIYF
CDR3 DNA: TGCAGCGTTGAACTGAGCGGAAACACCATATATTTT

clone size: NA
D gene: NA
J gene: TRBJ2-7
V gene: TRBV10-3
CDR3 protein: CASSDDSWEPYEQYF
CDR3 DNA: TGTGCCAGCAGTGACGACAGTTGGGAACCCTACGAGCAGTACTTC

clone size: NA
D gene: NA
J gene: TRBJ2-7
V gene: TRBV7-9
CDR3 protein: CASSMYYEQYF
CDR3 DNA: TGTGCCAGCAGCATGTACTACGAGCAGTACTTC

clone size: many
D gene: NA
J gene: TRBJ1-1
V gene: TRBV11-2
CDR3 protein: CASSLFGTIKKSGTEAFF
CDR3 DNA: TGTGCCAGCAGCTTATTCGGGACGATAAAGAAATCGGGCACTGAAGCTTTCTTT

clone size: many
D gene: NA
J gene: TRBJ1-1
V gene: TRBV30
CDR3 protein: CAWATGLNTEAFF
CDR3 DNA: TGTGCCTGGGCTACGGGCTTAAACACTGAAGCTTTCTTT

clone size: few
D gene: TRBD1
J gene: TRBJ2-3
V gene: TRBV24-1
CDR3 protein: CATSDWSGGSDTQYF
CDR3 DNA: TGTGCCACCAGTGATTGGTCAGGGGGTTCAGATACGCAGTATTTT

clone size: NA
D gene: NA
J gene: TRBJ1-1
V gene: TRBV30
CDR3 protein: CAWSVLRGATEAFF
CDR3 DNA: TGTGCCTGGAGTGTACTAAGGGGAGCCACTGAAGCTTTCTTT

clone size: NA
D gene: TRBD1
J gene: TRBJ2-2
V gene: TRBV7-9
CDR3 protein: CASSLSRGAGTGSTGELFF
CDR3 DNA: TGTGCCAGCAGCTTATCGAGAGGTGCCGGGACAGGGAGCACCGGGGAGCTGTTTTTT

clone size: many
D gene: TRBD1
J gene: TRBJ2-5
V gene: TRBV2
CDR3 protein: CASSGTGPQETQYF
CDR3 DNA: TGTGCCAGCAGTGGGACAGGTCCGCAAGAGACCCAGTACTTC

clone size: NA
D gene: NA
J gene: TRBJ2-2
V gene: TRBV4-2
CDR3 protein: CASSQDPPKSGELFF
CDR3 DNA: TGTGCCAGCAGCCAGGACCCGCCCAAGTCCGGGGAGCTGTTTTTT

clone size: NA
D gene: NA
J gene: TRBJ1-3
V gene: TRBV6-6
CDR3 protein: CASSTGSTNTIYF
CDR3 DNA: TGTGCCAGCAGTACGGGGTCCACAAACACCATATATTTT

clone size: many
D gene: NA
J gene: TRBJ1-2
V gene: TRBV29-1
CDR3 protein: CSVGSDSGYYGYTF
CDR3 DNA: TGCAGCGTTGGTTCAGACAGCGGATACTATGGCTACACCTTC

clone size: many
D gene: TRBD2
J gene: TRBJ2-2
V gene: TRBV15
CDR3 protein: CATSEGLARSGELFF
CDR3 DNA: TGTGCCACCAGTGAAGGACTAGCGAGGTCCGGGGAGCTGTTTTTT

clone size: NA
D gene: NA
J gene: TRBJ1-1
V gene: TRBV4-3
CDR3 protein: CASSQDYMNTEAFF
CDR3 DNA: TGCGCCAGCAGCCAAGATTATATGAACACTGAAGCTTTCTTT

clone size: many
D gene: TRBD1
J gene: TRBJ1-6
V gene: TRBV15
CDR3 protein: CATSGGQGVGSPLHF
CDR3 DNA: TGTGCCACCAGCGGTGGACAGGGTGTAGGCTCACCCCTCCACTTT

clone size: NA
D gene: NA
J gene: TRBJ1-2
V gene: TRBV9
CDR3 protein: CASSVSPTVDYGYTF
CDR3 DNA: TGTGCCAGCAGCGTTTCCCCGACAGTCGACTATGGCTACACCTTC

clone size: NA
D gene: NA
J gene: TRBJ2-7
V gene: TRBV4-1
CDR3 protein: CASSQQPDSTYEQYF
CDR3 DNA: TGCGCCAGCAGCCAACAACCGGACAGCACCTACGAGCAGTACTTC

clone size: many
D gene: NA
J gene: TRBJ2-5
V gene: TRBV7-8
CDR3 protein: CASTDLRGRQTQYF
CDR3 DNA: TGTGCCAGCACCGACCTAAGGGGCCGCCAGACCCAGTACTTC

clone size: many
D gene: NA
J gene: TRBJ1-1
V gene: TRBV12-3/TRBV12-4
CDR3 protein: CASSLLLESAEAFF
CDR3 DNA: TGTGCCAGCAGTTTGCTCTTAGAGAGCGCTGAAGCTTTCTTT

clone size: NA
D gene: TRBD1
J gene: TRBJ1-2
V gene: TRBV10-2
CDR3 protein: CASSAPGQGSGGYTF
CDR3 DNA: TGCGCCAGCAGTGCACCGGGACAGGGGTCTGGAGGCTACACCTTC

clone size: few
D gene: NA
J gene: TRBJ1-6
V gene: TRBV19
CDR3 protein: CTSSLSAGPNSPLHF
CDR3 DNA: TGTACCAGCAGTTTATCGGCAGGACCGAATTCACCCCTCCACTTT

clone size: once
D gene: NA
J gene: TRBJ2-5
V gene: TRBV12-3/TRBV12-4
CDR3 protein: CSQGQKQETQYF
CDR3 DNA: TGTTCCCAGGGACAAAAACAAGAGACCCAGTACTTC

clone size: many
D gene: TRBD1
J gene: TRBJ1-5
V gene: TRBV6-2/TRBV6-3
CDR3 protein: CASNPTGGRNQPQHF
CDR3 DNA: TGTGCCAGCAACCCGACAGGGGGACGCAATCAGCCCCAGCATTTT

clone size: many
D gene: NA
J gene: TRBJ1-5
V gene: TRBV10-3
CDR3 protein: CAISRSNQPQHF
CDR3 DNA: TGTGCCATCAGTAGAAGCAATCAGCCCCAGCATTTT

clone size: many
D gene: TRBD1
J gene: TRBJ1-2
V gene: TRBV7-8
CDR3 protein: CASSFPGGQVVGYTF
CDR3 DNA: TGTGCCAGCAGCTTCCCAGGGGGCCAGGTAGTTGGCTACACCTTC

clone size: NA
D gene: TRBD1
J gene: TRBJ1-1
V gene: TRBV10-2
CDR3 protein: CASSEFGQGAGNTEAFF
CDR3 DNA: TGCGCCAGCAGTGAATTCGGACAGGGGGCGGGGAACACTGAAGCTTTCTTT

clone size: NA
D gene: TRBD1
J gene: TRBJ1-5
V gene: TRBV30
CDR3 protein: CAWSAGTGNYQPQHF
CDR3 DNA: TGTGCCTGGAGTGCCGGGACAGGGAACTATCAGCCCCAGCATTTT

clone size: NA
D gene: NA
J gene: TRBJ1-5
V gene: TRBV19
CDR3 protein: CASSIYGRRGSPQHF
CDR3 DNA: TGTGCCAGTAGTATCTATGGCCGGCGGGGATCACCCCAGCATTTT

clone size: NA
D gene: NA
J gene: TRBJ1-5
V gene: TRBV19
CDR3 protein: CASHTTVTGSVQPQHF
CDR3 DNA: TGTGCCAGTCACACGACAGTCACGGGGAGTGTTCAGCCCCAGCATTTT

clone size: many
D gene: NA
J gene: TRBJ2-5
V gene: TRBV2
CDR3 protein: CASRLGGETQYF
CDR3 DNA: TGTGCCAGCAGGCTAGGGGGAGAGACCCAGTACTTC

clone size: NA
D gene: NA
J gene: TRBJ2-7
V gene: TRBV20-1
CDR3 protein: CSASGGRRYEQYF
CDR3 DNA: TGCAGTGCTAGTGGGGGGAGGAGGTACGAGCAGTACTTC

clone size: many
D gene: TRBD1
J gene: TRBJ1-6
V gene: TRBV7-2
CDR3 protein: CASSPRDSIKSPLHF
CDR3 DNA: TGTGCCAGCAGCCCCCGGGACAGCATTAAATCACCCCTCCACTTT

clone size: NA
D gene: TRBD2
J gene: TRBJ2-7
V gene: TRBV7-6
CDR3 protein: CASSPSSGTSGRAYEQYF
CDR3 DNA: TGTGCCAGCAGCCCAAGCTCCGGGACTAGCGGGAGGGCCTACGAGCAGTACTTC

clone size: NA
D gene: TRBD1
J gene: TRBJ2-7
V gene: TRBV19
CDR3 protein: CASSISQGGGYEQYF
CDR3 DNA: TGTGCCAGTAGTATATCTCAAGGGGGCGGCTACGAGCAGTACTTC

clone size: many
D gene: TRBD2
J gene: TRBJ2-7
V gene: TRBV12-5
CDR3 protein: CASADSGTYEQYF
CDR3 DNA: TGTGCTAGTGCGGATAGCGGGACCTACGAGCAGTACTTC

clone size: many
D gene: NA
J gene: TRBJ1-5
V gene: TRBV7-2
CDR3 protein: CASSSGQGGQPQHF
CDR3 DNA: TGTGCCAGCAGCTCCGGGCAGGGAGGTCAGCCCCAGCATTTT

clone size: NA
D gene: TRBD1
J gene: TRBJ2-7
V gene: TRBV10-3
CDR3 protein: CAISESSATGTAYEQYF
CDR3 DNA: TGTGCCATCAGTGAGTCATCGGCGACAGGGACAGCCTACGAGCAGTACTTC

clone size: many
D gene: NA
J gene: TRBJ1-1
V gene: TRBV11-2
CDR3 protein: CASTPPIGMNTEAFF
CDR3 DNA: TGTGCCAGCACCCCCCCAATAGGGATGAACACTGAAGCTTTCTTT